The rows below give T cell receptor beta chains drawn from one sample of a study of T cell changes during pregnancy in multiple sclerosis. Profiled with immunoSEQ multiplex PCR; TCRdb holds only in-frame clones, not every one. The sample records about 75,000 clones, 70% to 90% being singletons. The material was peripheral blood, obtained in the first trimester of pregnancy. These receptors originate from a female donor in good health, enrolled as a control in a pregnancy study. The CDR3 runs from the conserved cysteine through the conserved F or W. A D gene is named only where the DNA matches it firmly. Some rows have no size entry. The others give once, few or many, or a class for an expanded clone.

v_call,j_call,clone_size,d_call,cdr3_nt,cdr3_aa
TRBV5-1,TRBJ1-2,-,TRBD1,TGCGCCAGCAGCTTGGATTTGCCGGGGACAGGGAGACGCGGCTACACCTTC,CASSLDLPGTGRRGYTF
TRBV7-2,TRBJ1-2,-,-,TGTGCCAGCAGCTCCCACCAGGGGCCTCATTATGGCTACACCTTC,CASSSHQGPHYGYTF
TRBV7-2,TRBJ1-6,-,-,TGTGCCAGCAGCTTAGTGTCGCCAGGGAATCCCCTCCACTTT,CASSLVSPGNPLHF
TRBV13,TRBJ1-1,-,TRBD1,TGTGCCAGCAGTCAACCGGGACAGGGACCTGAAGCTTTCTTT,CASSQPGQGPEAFF
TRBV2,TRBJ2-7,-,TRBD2,TGTGCCAGCAACTCGGCTAGCGGCCCCTACGAGCAGTACTTC,CASNSASGPYEQYF
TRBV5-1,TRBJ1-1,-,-,TGCGCCAGCAGCTTGAGGGACAAGTCCGACTACAACACTGAAGCTTTCTTT,CASSLRDKSDYNTEAFF
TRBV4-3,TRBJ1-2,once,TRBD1,TGCGCCAGCAGCACTGCAGGGGGCGCGGGCTATGGCTACACCTTC,CASSTAGGAGYGYTF
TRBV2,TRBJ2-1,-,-,TGTGCCAGCGCCGCCAGGAGGGACAATGAGCAGTTCTTC,CASAARRDNEQFF
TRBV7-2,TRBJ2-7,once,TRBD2,TGTGCCAGCAGCAAAAAGGGGACTAACTCCTACGAGCAGTACTTC,CASSKKGTNSYEQYF
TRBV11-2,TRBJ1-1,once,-,TGTGCCAGCAGCTTATGGCAGAACACTGAAGCTTTCTTT,CASSLWQNTEAFF
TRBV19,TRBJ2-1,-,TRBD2,TGTGCCAGTAGTATAACCAGCGGGGGCCACAATGAGCAGTTCTTC,CASSITSGGHNEQFF
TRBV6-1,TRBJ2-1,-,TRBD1,TGTGCCAGCAGTGGCCCGACAGGGGGAACGGGTCTTACCTACAATGAGCAGTTCTTC,CASSGPTGGTGLTYNEQFF
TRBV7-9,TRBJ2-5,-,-,TGTGCCAGCAGCTTGGGGGGAGGAGGACAAGAGACCCAGTACTTC,CASSLGGGGQETQYF
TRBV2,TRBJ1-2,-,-,TGTGCCAGCAGTTACGAACGGTTGGGCTACACCTTC,CASSYERLGYTF
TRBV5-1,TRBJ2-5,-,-,TGCGCCAGCAGCCACGTCCAACCTGTTCAGGCCCAGTACTTC,CASSHVQPVQAQYF
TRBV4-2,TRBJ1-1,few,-,TGTGCCAGCAGCCAAGACCAGGGTATGAGGCTAGCTTTCTTT,CASSQDQGMRLAFF
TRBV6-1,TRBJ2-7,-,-,TGTGCCAGCAGAGATACATCGTCCCTCTACGAGCAGTACTTC,CASRDTSSLYEQYF
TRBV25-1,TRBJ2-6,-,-,TGTGCCAGCGCCCACTACTCTGGGGCCAACGTCCTGACTTTC,CASAHYSGANVLTF
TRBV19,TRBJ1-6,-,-,TGTGCCAGTAGTATCGGACAGCCCCGGTCACCCCTCCACTTT,CASSIGQPRSPLHF
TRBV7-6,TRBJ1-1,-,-,TGTGCCAGCAGCTCCAGGGTCATGAACACTGAAGCTTTCTTT,CASSSRVMNTEAFF
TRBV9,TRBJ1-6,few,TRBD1,TGTGCCAGCAGCGTAGAGTTGGGGGGACAGACTAATTCACCCCTCCACTTT,CASSVELGGQTNSPLHF
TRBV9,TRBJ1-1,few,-,TGTGCCAGCAGCGTATACCCCCAGGGCACCGGGGGGCCCACCACTGAAGCTTTCTTT,CASSVYPQGTGGPTTEAFF
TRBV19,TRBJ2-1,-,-,TGTGCCAGTACCAGCTACAATGAGCAGTTCTTC,CASTSYNEQFF
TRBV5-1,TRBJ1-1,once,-,TGCGCCAGCAGCTTATGGGAGGGGTTGGGCACTGAAGCTTTCTTT,CASSLWEGLGTEAFF
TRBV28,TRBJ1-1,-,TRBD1,TGTGCCAGCAGGCCCCGGGGGCCCCAGGGGGCAGGGACTGAAGCTTTCTTT,CASRPRGPQGAGTEAFF
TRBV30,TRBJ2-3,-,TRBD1,TGTGCCGGACAGGCCGGGGCGCGGGTGGGGCATCAAGATACGCAGTATTTT,CAGQAGARVGHQDTQYF
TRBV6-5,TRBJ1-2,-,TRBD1,TGTGCCAGCAGGGGGGGACAGTCCTATGGCTACACCTTC,CASRGGQSYGYTF
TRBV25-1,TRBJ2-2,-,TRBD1,TGTGCCAGCAGGCCGGACAGGGCCGGGGAGCTGTTTTTT,CASRPDRAGELFF